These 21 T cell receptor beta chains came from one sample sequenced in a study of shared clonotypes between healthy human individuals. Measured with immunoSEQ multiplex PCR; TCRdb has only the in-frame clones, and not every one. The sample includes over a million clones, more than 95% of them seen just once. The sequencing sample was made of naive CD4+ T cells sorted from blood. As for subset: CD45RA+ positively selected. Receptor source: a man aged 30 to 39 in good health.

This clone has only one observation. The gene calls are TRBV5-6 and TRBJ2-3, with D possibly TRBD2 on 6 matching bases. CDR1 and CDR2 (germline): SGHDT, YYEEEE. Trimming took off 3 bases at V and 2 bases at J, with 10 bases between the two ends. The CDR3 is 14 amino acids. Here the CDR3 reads CASSSGLNTDTQYF. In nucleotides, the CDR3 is TGTGCCAGCAGCTCGGGACTTAACACAGATACGCAGTATTTT.

CDR3 region: CASSPTSGSSYEQYF. In DNA, the CDR3 is TGTGCCAGCAGCCCCACTAGCGGGAGCTCCTACGAGCAGTACTTC. The J gene is TRBJ2-7, the V gene TRBV11-2, with TRBD2 matching over 11 bases. The CDR3 consists of 15 residues. Trimming took 5 bases from V and 0 from J; bases not matched to a gene: 3. Per germline, CDR1 SGHAT and CDR2 FQNNGV.

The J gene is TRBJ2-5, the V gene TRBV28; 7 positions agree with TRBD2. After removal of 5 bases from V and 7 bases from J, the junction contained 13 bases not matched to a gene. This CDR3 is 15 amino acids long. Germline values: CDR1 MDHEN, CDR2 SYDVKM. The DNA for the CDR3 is TGTGCCAGCAGTAAAAAAGCGGGGCCGTGGGGGACCCAGTACTTC. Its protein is CASSKKAGPWGTQYF.

CDR3 in DNA: TGTGCCAGCAGCGCGGGGGGGACGGTGAACACTGAAGCTTTCTTT. Its protein is CASSAGGTVNTEAFF. J is TRBJ1-1 and V is TRBV7-9; TRBD1 might be the D (5 bases). V shed 5 bases and J shed 0 bases, with 13 bases lying between them. CDR3 length: 15 amino acids. The germline V gene has CDR1 SEHNR and CDR2 FQNEAQ (reference sequence).

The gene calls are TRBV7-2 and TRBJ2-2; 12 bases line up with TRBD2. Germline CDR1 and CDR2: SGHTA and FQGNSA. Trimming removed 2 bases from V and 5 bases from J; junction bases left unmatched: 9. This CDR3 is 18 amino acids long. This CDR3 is CASSLRTSGRLGTGELFF. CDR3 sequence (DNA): TGTGCCAGCAGCTTACGAACTAGCGGGAGGTTAGGGACCGGGGAGCTGTTTTTT.

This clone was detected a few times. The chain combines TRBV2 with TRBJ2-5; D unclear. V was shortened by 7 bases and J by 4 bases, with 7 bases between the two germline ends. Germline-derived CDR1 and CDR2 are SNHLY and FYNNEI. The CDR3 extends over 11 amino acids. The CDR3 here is CASMYGETQYF. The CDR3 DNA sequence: TGTGCCAGCATGTATGGAGAGACCCAGTACTTC.

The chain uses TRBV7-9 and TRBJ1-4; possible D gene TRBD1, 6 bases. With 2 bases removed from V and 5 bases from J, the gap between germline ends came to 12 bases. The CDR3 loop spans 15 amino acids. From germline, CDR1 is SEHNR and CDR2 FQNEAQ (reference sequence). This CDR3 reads CASSLRGTVNEKLFF. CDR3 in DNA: TGTGCCAGCAGCTTAAGGGGGACGGTAAATGAAAAACTGTTTTTT. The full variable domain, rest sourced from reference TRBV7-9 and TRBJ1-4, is DTGVSQNPRHKITKRGQNVTFRCDPISEHNRLYWYRQTLGQGPEFLTYFQNEAQLEKSRLLSDRFSAERPKGSFSTLEIQRTEQGDSAMYLCASSLRGTVNEKLFFGSGTQLSVL.

The CDR3 DNA reads as TGTGCCAGCAGCCGCGCGGGGGGGATCGGTGAAAAACTGTTTTTT. Protein sequence: CASSRAGGIGEKLFF. The V gene is TRBV5-4, the J gene TRBJ1-4, with D tentatively TRBD1 (5 bases). Trimming removed 4 bases at V and 7 bases at J, with 17 bases between. This CDR3 is built from 15 residues. Germline-derived CDR1 and CDR2 are SGHNT and YYREEE (reference sequence).

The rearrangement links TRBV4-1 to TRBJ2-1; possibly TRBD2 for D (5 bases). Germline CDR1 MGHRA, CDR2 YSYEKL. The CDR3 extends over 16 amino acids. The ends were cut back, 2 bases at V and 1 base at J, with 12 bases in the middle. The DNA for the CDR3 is TGCGCCAGCAGCCAAACTCTACTAGATTCCTACAATGAGCAGTTCTTC. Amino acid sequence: CASSQTLLDSYNEQFF.

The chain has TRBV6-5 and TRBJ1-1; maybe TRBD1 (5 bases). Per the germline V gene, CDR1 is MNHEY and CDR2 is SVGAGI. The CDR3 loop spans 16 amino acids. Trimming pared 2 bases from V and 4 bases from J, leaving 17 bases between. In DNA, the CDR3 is TGTGCCAGCAGTTACAAGGGTCGACAGCCCAGCACTGAAGCTTTCTTT. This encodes CASSYKGRQPSTEAFF.

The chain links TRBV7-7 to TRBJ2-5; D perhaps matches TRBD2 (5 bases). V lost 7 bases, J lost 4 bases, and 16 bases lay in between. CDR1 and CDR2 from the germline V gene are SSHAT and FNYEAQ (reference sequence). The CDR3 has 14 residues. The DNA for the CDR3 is TGTGCCAGCAAAGCTATCCTAGCTCGAGAGACCCAGTACTTC. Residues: CASKAILARETQYF.

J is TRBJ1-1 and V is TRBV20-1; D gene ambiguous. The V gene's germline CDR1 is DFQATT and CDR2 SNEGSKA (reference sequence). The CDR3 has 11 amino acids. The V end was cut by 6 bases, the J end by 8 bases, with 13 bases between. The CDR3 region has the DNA TGCAGTGCCCATTTGAGTTTCGAAGCTTTCTTT. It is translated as CSAHLSFEAFF.

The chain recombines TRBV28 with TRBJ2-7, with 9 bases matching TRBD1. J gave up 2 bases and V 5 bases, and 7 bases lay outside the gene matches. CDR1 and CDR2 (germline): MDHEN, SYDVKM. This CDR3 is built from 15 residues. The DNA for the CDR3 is TGTGCCAGCAGTCCCCGGGGGACAGGGACCTACGAGCAGTACTTC. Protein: CASSPRGTGTYEQYF.

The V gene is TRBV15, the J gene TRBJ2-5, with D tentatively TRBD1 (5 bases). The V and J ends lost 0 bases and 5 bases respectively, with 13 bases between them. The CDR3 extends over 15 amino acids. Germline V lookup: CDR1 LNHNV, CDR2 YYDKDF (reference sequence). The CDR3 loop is CATSRDRRQIETQYF. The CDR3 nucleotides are TGTGCCACCAGCAGAGATAGGCGACAGATCGAGACCCAGTACTTC. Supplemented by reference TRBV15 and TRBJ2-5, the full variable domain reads DAMVIQNPRYQVTQFGKPVTLSCSQTLNHNVMYWYQQKSSQAPKLLFHYYDKDFNNEADTPDNFQSRRPNTSFCFLDIRSPGLGDTAMYLCATSRDRRQIETQYFGPGTRLLVL.

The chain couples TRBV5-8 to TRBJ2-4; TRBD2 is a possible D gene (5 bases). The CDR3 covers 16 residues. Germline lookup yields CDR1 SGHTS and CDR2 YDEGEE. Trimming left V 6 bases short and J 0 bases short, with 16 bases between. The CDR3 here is CASIGMGFGAKNIQYF. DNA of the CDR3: TGTGCCAGCATCGGGATGGGGTTTGGAGCCAAAAACATTCAGTACTTC.

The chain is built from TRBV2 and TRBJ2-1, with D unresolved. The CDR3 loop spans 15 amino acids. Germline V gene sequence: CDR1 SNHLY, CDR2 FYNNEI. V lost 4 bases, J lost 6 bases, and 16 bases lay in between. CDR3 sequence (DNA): TGTGCCAGCAGTGTCCGCATCCCAGGCGTCAATGAGCAGTTCTTC. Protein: CASSVRIPGVNEQFF.

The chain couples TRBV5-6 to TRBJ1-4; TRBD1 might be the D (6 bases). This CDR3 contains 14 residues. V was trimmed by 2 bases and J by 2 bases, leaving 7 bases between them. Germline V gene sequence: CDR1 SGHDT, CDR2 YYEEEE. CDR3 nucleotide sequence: TGTGCCAGCAGCTTCCAGGGGACTAATGAAAAACTGTTTTTT. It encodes CASSFQGTNEKLFF.

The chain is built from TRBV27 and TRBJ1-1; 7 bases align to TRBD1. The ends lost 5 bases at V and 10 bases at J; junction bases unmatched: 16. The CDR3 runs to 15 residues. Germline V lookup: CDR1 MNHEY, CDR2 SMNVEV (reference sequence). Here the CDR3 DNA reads TGTGCCAGCAGTCCCCACGCGACAGGGCTCGCAGGAGCTTTCTTT. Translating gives CASSPHATGLAGAFF.

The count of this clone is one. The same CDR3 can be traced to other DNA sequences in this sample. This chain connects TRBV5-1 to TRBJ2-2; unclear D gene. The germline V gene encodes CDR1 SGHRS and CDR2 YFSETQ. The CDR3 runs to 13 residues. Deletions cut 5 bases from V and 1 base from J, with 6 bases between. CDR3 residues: CASRLGNTGELFF. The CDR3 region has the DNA TGCGCCAGCAGACTTGGGAACACCGGGGAGCTGTTTTTT.

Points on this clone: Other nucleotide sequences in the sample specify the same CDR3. The CDR3 sequence is CAISEGGNQPQHF. CDR3 nucleotide sequence: TGTGCCATCAGTGAGGGAGGCAATCAGCCCCAGCATTTT. J is TRBJ1-5 and V is TRBV10-3; no clear D. Trimming stripped 2 bases from V and 2 bases from J, with 4 bases between. The CDR3 covers 13 residues. Germline V CDR1 and CDR2: ENHRY, SYGVKD.

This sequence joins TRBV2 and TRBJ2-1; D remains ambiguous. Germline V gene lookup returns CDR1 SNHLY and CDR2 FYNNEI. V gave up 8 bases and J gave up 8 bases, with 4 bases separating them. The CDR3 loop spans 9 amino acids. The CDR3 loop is CASGDEQFF. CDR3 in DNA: TGTGCCAGCGGCGATGAGCAGTTCTTC. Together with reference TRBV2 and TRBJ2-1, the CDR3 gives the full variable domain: EPEVTQTPSHQVTQMGQEVILRCVPISNHLYFYWYRQILGQKVEFLVSFYNNEISEKSEIFDDQFSVERPDGSNFTLKIRSTKLEDSAMYFCASGDEQFFGPGTRLTVL.